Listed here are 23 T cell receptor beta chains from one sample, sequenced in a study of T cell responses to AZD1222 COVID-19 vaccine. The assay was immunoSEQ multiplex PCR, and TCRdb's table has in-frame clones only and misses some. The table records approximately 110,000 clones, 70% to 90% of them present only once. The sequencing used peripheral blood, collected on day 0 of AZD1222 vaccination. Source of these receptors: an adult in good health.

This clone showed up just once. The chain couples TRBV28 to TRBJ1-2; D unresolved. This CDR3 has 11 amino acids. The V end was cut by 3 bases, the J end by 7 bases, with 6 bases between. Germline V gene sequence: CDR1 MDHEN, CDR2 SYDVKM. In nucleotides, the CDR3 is TGTGCCAGCAGTTTGAGTCGTGGCTACACCTTC. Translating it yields CASSLSRGYTF.

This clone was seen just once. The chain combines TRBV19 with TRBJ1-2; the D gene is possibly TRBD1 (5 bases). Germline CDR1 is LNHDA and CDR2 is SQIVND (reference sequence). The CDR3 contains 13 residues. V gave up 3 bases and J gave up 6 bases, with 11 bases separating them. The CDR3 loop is CASSIVQAHGYTF. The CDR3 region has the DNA TGTGCCAGTAGTATCGTACAGGCCCATGGCTACACCTTC.

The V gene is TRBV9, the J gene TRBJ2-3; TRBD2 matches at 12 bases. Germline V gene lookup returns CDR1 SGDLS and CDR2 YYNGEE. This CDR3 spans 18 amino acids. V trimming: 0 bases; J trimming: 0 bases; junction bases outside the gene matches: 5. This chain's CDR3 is CASSVGLAGGPSTDTQYF. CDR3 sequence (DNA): TGTGCCAGCAGCGTAGGCCTAGCGGGAGGGCCGAGCACAGATACGCAGTATTTT. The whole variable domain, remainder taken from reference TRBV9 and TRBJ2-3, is DSGVTQTPKHLITATGQRVTLRCSPRSGDLSVYWYQQSLDQGLQFLIQYYNGEERAKGNILERFSAQQFPDLHSELNLSSLELGDSALYFCASSVGLAGGPSTDTQYFGPGTRLTVL.

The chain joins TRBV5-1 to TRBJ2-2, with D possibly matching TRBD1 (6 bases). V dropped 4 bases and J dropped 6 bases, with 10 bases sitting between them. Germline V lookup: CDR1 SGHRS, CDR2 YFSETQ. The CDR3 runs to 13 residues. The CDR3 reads CASSTQGAGELFF. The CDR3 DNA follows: TGCGCCAGCAGCACACAGGGAGCCGGGGAGCTGTTTTTT.

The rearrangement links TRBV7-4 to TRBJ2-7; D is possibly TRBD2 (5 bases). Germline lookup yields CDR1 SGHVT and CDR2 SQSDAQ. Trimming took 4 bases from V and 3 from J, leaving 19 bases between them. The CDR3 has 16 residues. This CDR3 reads CASSSSGRLGYYEQYF. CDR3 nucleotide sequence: TGTGCCAGCAGCTCAAGCGGCCGCCTTGGGTACTACGAGCAGTACTTC.

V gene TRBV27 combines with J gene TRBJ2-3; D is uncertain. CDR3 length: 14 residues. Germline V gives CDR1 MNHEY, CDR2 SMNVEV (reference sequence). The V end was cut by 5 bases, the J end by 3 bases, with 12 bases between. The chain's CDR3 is CASSAWTQTDTQYF. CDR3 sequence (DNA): TGTGCCAGCAGTGCCTGGACGCAAACAGATACGCAGTATTTT.

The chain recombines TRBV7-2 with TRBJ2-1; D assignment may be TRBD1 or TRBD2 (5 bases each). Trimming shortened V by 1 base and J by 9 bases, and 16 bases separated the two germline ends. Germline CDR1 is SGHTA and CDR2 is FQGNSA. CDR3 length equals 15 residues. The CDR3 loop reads CASSLGGAMGSEQFF. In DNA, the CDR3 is TGTGCCAGCAGCTTAGGAGGGGCGATGGGGAGTGAGCAGTTCTTC.

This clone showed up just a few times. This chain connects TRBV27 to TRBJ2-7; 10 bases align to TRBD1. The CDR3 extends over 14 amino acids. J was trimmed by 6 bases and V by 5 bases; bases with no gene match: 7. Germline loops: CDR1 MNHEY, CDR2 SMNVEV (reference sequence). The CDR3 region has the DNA TGTGCCAGCAGTGACAGGGGGCTTAAAGGCGAGCAGTACTTC. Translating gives CASSDRGLKGEQYF.

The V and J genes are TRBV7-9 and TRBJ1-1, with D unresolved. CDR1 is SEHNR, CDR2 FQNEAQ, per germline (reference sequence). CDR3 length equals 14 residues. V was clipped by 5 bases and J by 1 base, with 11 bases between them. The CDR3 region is CASSPGVSNTEAFF. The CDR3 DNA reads TGTGCCAGCAGCCCCGGAGTATCGAACACTGAAGCTTTCTTT.

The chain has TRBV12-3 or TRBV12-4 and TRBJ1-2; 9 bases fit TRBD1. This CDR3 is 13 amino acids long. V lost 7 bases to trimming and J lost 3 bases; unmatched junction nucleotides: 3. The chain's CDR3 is CASTRDRDYGYTF. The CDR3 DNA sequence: TGTGCCAGCACCCGGGACAGGGACTATGGCTACACCTTC.

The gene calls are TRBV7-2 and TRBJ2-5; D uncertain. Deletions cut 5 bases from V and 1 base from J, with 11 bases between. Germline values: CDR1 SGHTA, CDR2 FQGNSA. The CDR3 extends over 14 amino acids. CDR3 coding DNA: TGTGCCAGCAGCCCCAACCGGATCCAAGAGACCCAGTACTTC. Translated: CASSPNRIQETQYF.

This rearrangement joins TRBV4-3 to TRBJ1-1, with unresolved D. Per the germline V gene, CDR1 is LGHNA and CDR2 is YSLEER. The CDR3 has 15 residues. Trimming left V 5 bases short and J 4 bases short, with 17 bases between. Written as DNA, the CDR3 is TGCGCCAGCAGCAAAGCCGGGAGGGAAGTCACTGAAGCTTTCTTT. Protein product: CASSKAGREVTEAFF.

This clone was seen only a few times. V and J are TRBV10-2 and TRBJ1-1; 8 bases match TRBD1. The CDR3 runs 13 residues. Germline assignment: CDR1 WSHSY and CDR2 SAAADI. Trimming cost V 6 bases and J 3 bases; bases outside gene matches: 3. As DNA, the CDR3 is TGCGCCAGCAGCAGGGGGCCTGACACTGAAGCTTTCTTT. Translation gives CASSRGPDTEAFF.

The CDR3 region has the DNA TGTGCCAGCAGCTTAGCCACTCGGACGGGTGAGCAGTACTTC. Amino acids: CASSLATRTGEQYF. The chain has TRBV7-2 and TRBJ2-7; D call uncertain. Per germline, CDR1 SGHTA and CDR2 FQGNSA. V was cut by 0 bases and J by 7 bases, with 13 bases left in between. The CDR3 spans 14 residues.

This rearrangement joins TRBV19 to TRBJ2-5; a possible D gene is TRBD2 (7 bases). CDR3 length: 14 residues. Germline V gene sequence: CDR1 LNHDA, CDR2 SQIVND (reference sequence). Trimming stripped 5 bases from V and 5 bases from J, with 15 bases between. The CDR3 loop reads CASSLLGGHETQYF. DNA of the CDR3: TGTGCCAGTAGTTTACTGGGGGGGCACGAGACCCAGTACTTC.

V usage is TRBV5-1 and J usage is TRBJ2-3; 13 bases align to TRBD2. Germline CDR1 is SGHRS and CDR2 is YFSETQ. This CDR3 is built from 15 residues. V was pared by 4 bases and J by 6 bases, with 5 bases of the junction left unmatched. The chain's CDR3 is CASSRGLAGVDTQYF. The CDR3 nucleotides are TGCGCCAGCAGCCGCGGACTAGCGGGGGTGGATACGCAGTATTTT.

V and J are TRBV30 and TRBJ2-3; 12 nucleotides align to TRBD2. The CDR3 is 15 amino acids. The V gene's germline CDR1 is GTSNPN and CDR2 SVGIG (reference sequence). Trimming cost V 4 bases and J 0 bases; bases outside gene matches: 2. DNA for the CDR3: TGTGCCTGGACGCTAGCGGGGGGGAGCACAGATACGCAGTATTTT. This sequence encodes CAWTLAGGSTDTQYF.

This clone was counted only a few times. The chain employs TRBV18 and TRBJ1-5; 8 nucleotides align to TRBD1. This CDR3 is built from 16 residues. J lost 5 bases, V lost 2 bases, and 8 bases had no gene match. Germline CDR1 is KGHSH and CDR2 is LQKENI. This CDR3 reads CASSPGSRGLHQPQHF. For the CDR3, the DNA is TGTGCCAGCTCACCAGGGAGCAGGGGGCTGCATCAGCCCCAGCATTTT.

The DNA of the CDR3 is TGTGCCAGCAGCTCAACAATCCGGGGATCACCCCTCCACTTT. It specifies CASSSTIRGSPLHF. The V gene is TRBV6-6, the J gene TRBJ1-6; no clear D gene. The V gene's germline CDR1 is MNHNY and CDR2 SVGAGI (reference sequence). This CDR3 comprises 14 residues. Deletions cut 6 bases from V and 10 bases from J, with 16 bases between.

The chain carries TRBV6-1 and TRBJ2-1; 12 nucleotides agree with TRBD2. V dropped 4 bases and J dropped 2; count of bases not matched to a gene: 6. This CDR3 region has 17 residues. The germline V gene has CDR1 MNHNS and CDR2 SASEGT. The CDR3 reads CASSATSGSQPYNEQFF. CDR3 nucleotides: TGTGCCAGCAGTGCGACTAGCGGGAGTCAACCCTACAATGAGCAGTTCTTC.

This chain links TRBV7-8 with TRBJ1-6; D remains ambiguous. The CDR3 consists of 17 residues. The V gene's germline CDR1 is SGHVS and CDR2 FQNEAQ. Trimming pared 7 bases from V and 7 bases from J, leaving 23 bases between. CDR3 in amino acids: CASTRGSPDWVNSPLHF. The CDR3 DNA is TGTGCCAGCACCCGCGGATCTCCGGATTGGGTAAATTCACCCCTCCACTTT.

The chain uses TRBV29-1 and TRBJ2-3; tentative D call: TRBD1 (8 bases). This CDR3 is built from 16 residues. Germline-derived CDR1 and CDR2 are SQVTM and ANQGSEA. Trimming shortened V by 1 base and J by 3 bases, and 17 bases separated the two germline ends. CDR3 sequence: CSVEAVNRGGTDTQYF. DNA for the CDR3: TGCAGCGTTGAAGCTGTTAACAGGGGGGGGACAGATACGCAGTATTTT.

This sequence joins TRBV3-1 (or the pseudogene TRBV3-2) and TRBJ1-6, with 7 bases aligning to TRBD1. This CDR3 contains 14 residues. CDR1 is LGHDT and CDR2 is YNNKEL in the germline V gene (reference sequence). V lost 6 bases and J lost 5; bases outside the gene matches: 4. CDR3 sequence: CASRRQGDNSPLHF. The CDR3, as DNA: TGTGCCAGCAGACGACAGGGAGATAATTCACCCCTCCACTTT.